The next 6 T cell receptor beta chains were all read from a single sample in a study of cytomegalovirus exposure and HLA in healthy donors. It was with 60 Vbeta and 13 Jbeta primers that the PCR ran. Method: immunoSEQ multiplex PCR; TCRdb's copy keeps in-frame clones and lacks some. Its listing shows about 170,000 clones. The material sequenced was PBMCs. These receptors were taken from a woman aged 60-75 years in good health and CMV-seronegative.

This chain joins TRBV7-2 and TRBJ1-6; 7 bases are shared with TRBD1. Germline V gives CDR1 SGHTA, CDR2 FQGNSA. V trimming: 1 base; J trimming: 7 bases; junction bases outside the gene matches: 4. The CDR3 contains 15 residues. DNA of the CDR3: TGTGCCAGCAGCTTAGAGGCAGGGGGGAATTCACCCCTCCACTTT. It yields the protein CASSLEAGGNSPLHF.

The CDR3 spells CASSLGQGTDEKLFF. The CDR3 DNA is TGTGCCAGCAGCCTAGGACAGGGGACGGATGAAAAACTGTTTTTT. This chain links TRBV5-8 with TRBJ1-4; 9 positions match TRBD1. Germline CDR1 SGHTS, CDR2 YDEGEE. The CDR3 is made up of 15 amino acids. Trimming cost V 4 bases and J 6 bases; bases outside gene matches: 7.

The chain has TRBV27 and TRBJ1-2; 9 bases map to TRBD1. The CDR3 extends over 14 amino acids. Looked up from germline, CDR1 is MNHEY and CDR2 is SMNVEV (reference sequence). The V and J ends lost 2 bases and 7 bases, in that order; junction bases with no gene match: 5. The CDR3 nucleotides read TGTGCCAGCAGTTTACCGGGACAGGGATCTGGCTACACCTTC. Translation gives CASSLPGQGSGYTF.

V and J are TRBV11-2 and TRBJ2-6, with 8 bases fitting TRBD1. Germline V lookup: CDR1 SGHAT, CDR2 FQNNGV. V gave up 8 bases and J gave up 3 bases; unmatched junction bases: 9. The CDR3 contains 16 residues. The CDR3 protein is CASLEQGVSGANVLTF. As DNA, the CDR3 is TGTGCCAGCCTAGAACAGGGGGTTAGTGGGGCCAACGTCCTGACTTTC.

The chain couples TRBV7-2 to TRBJ1-4; unclear D gene. The CDR3 length is 13 residues. The germline V gene has CDR1 SGHTA and CDR2 FQGNSA. Trimming cost V 4 bases and J 7 bases, with 10 bases left between them. The CDR3 region has the DNA TGTGCCAGCAGCTCCCTGGGAGGTGAAAAACTGTTTTTT. Translation: CASSSLGGEKLFF.

The CDR3 region is CASSLGLAGFPLYEQYF. For the CDR3, the DNA is TGCGCCAGCAGCTTGGGACTAGCGGGATTTCCGCTCTACGAGCAGTACTTC. The chain carries TRBV5-1 and TRBJ2-7, with 11 positions matching TRBD2. Per the germline V gene, CDR1 is SGHRS and CDR2 is YFSETQ. The CDR3 covers 17 residues. Trimming took 0 bases from V and 3 from J; bases not matched to a gene: 8.